This T cell receptor beta chain is from a study of blood T cell repertoires in COVID-19. Across the whole study: Samples representing acute and convalescent COVID-19 were sourced from the United States, Italy and Spain.

Per the study methods: It was from reference gene primer amplification that nucleated cell counts were estimated. Profiled with immunoSEQ multiplex PCR; TCRdb holds only in-frame clones, not every one. V and J calls and clone size are copied from that table; D and trimming were computed from the DNA. The sample has under 100,000 clones, almost 95% seen once. The CDR3 totals 16 residues. The V segment lost 2 bases and the J segment 5 bases; nucleotides outside the gene matches: 7. Per germline, CDR1 KGHSH and CDR2 LQKENI. V usage is TRBV18 and J usage is TRBJ2-3, with 10 bases lining up with TRBD2. Sample: peripheral blood. The clonotype comes from a woman aged 55-70 years with active COVID-19. The CDR3 DNA reads as TGTGCCAGCTCACCAAGGACTAGCGGAGGGGGAGATACGCAGTATTTT. Its translation: CASSPRTSGGGDTQYF.